The present TCR beta chain was sequenced within a study of blood T cell repertoires in COVID-19. Study-wide context: The cDNA or gDNA used as material had been derived from T cells, B-cell-depleted T cells, or PBMCs.

In the authors' methods: It was from reference gene primer amplification that nucleated cell counts were estimated. The repertoire was sequenced with immunoSEQ multiplex PCR; TCRdb's copy has only in-frame clones and lacks some. The V and J calls and the clone size are those of that table, but D and trimming were determined from the DNA. The sample carries some 270,000 clones, around nine tenths recorded once. In germline, CDR1 is SNHLY, CDR2 FYNNEI. Between the trimmed V and J ends, which lost 4 bases and 3 bases, there was a span of 18 bases. The CDR3 contains 16 residues. The receptor comes from a man in his forties or fifties with active or convalescent COVID-19. The gene calls are TRBV2 and TRBJ1-2; possible D gene TRBD1, 5 bases. The sequenced material came from peripheral blood. This chain's CDR3 is CASSGLDPGTDYGYTF. CDR3 DNA: TGTGCCAGCAGTGGTCTTGACCCCGGGACTGACTATGGCTACACCTTC.